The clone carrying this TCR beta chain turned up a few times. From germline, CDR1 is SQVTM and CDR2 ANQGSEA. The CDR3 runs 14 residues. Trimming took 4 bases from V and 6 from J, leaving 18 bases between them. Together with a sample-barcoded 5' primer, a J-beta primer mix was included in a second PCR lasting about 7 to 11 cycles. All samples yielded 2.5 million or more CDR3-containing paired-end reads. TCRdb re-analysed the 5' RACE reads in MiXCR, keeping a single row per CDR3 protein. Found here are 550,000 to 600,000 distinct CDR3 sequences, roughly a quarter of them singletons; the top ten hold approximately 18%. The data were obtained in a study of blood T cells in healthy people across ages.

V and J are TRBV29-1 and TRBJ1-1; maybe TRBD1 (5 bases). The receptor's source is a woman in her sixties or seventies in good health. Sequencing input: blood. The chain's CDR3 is CSVVPQGRTSEAFF. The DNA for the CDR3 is TGCAGCGTTGTTCCGCAGGGTCGGACCTCTGAAGCTTTCTTT.